The 15 T cell receptor beta chains in this list originate from one sample, sequenced in a study of shared clonotypes between healthy human individuals. TCRdb's copy holds only in-frame clones and misses some; the assay was immunoSEQ multiplex PCR. The sample contains around 1 million clones, 76% of which appear only once. Sequencing input: memory CD4+ T cells sorted from blood. The subset denotes: CD45RA-negative fraction. These receptors came from a man aged 18 to 30 in good health.

The chain joins TRBV5-4 to TRBJ1-2; no reliable D call. Germline CDR1 and CDR2: SGHNT and YYREEE (reference sequence). The ends were cut back, 3 bases at V and 4 bases at J, with 16 bases in the middle. This CDR3 spans 15 amino acids. Here the CDR3 DNA reads TGTGCCAGCAGCTCGGGGAGAACACTCATCTATGGCTACACCTTC. It codes for CASSSGRTLIYGYTF.

Concerning this clone itself: Other DNA sequences in this specimen translate into the identical CDR3. The rearrangement joins TRBV5-1 to TRBJ2-2, with 10 bases aligning to TRBD2. Per germline, CDR1 SGHRS and CDR2 YFSETQ. The CDR3 consists of 16 residues. With 0 bases clipped from V and 8 bases from J, the junction kept 7 bases outside the gene matches. The CDR3 protein is CASSLVGLAGAGELFF. CDR3 in DNA: TGCGCCAGCAGCTTGGTTGGGCTAGCGGGAGCTGGGGAGCTGTTTTTT.

V usage is TRBV6-1 and J usage is TRBJ1-2; 7 bases agree with TRBD1. Germline-derived CDR1 and CDR2 are MNHNS and SASEGT. J lost 8 bases, V lost 6 bases, and 12 bases had no gene match. The CDR3 covers 14 residues. This CDR3 is CASSQGQALEGYTF. In DNA form, the CDR3 reads TGTGCCAGCAGCCAAGGACAGGCGCTAGAAGGCTACACCTTC.

The chain uses TRBV10-3 and TRBJ2-3, with TRBD2 identical over 10 bases. Germline CDR1 ENHRY, CDR2 SYGVKD. The junction had 5 bases not matched to a gene; V was cut back by 2 bases and J by 0 bases. CDR3 size: 17 residues. CDR3: CAISEGRTSGSTDTQYF. The DNA of the CDR3 is TGTGCCATCAGTGAGGGCCGGACTAGCGGTAGCACAGATACGCAGTATTTT.

The chain is built from TRBV5-1 and TRBJ2-5; D is possibly TRBD2 (6 bases). Germline CDR1 SGHRS, CDR2 YFSETQ. Trimming took off 6 bases at V and 2 bases at J, with 14 bases between the two ends. The CDR3 spans 14 residues. CDR3 sequence (DNA): TGCGCCAGCACGAAGATAGGGACTCAAGAGACCCAGTACTTC. The encoded protein is CASTKIGTQETQYF.

This rearrangement joins TRBV6-5 to TRBJ2-7; TRBD1 aligns across 12 bases. With 9 bases clipped from V and 2 bases from J, the junction kept 8 bases outside the gene matches. Looked up from germline, CDR1 is MNHEY and CDR2 is SVGAGI. The CDR3 sequence is 15 residues long. The CDR3 DNA reads as TGTGCCAGTAGGGACCGGGACAGGGGGCCCTACGAGCAGTACTTC. Its translation is CASRDRDRGPYEQYF.

The chain has TRBV5-5 and TRBJ1-5; D is possibly TRBD1 (5 bases). The germline V gene encodes CDR1 SGHKS and CDR2 YYEKEE (reference sequence). The CDR3 covers 14 residues. Trimming stripped 0 bases from V and 3 bases from J, with 7 bases between. CDR3 sequence (DNA): TGTGCCAGCAGCTTGGAAGGGGACAATCAGCCCCAGCATTTT. This gives the protein CASSLEGDNQPQHF.

This clone was detected a few times. The chain is built from TRBV25-1 and TRBJ2-1; tentatively, D is TRBD2 (5 bases). The germline CDR1 and CDR2 sequences are MGHDK and SYGVNS. The CDR3 is 11 amino acids. V lost 7 bases, J lost 11 bases, and 12 bases lay in between. CDR3 sequence reads: CASTEGVKQFF. CDR3 sequence (DNA): TGTGCCAGCACCGAGGGAGTAAAGCAGTTCTTC.

The chain's CDR3 is CASSLLGQGKNYGYTF. The CDR3 DNA reads TGTGCCAGCAGTCTTCTAGGACAGGGCAAAAACTATGGCTACACCTTC. The V call is TRBV6-6, the J call TRBJ1-2; 8 nucleotides agree with TRBD1. Germline CDR1 reads MNHNY; CDR2 reads SVGAGI (reference sequence). The CDR3 runs 16 residues. V was clipped by 5 bases and J by 2 bases; unmatched bases: 10.

This chain links TRBV7-9 with TRBJ1-2; no firm D call. V was cut by 8 bases and J by 8 bases, with 21 bases left in between. The CDR3 spans 14 residues. Germline lookup yields CDR1 SEHNR and CDR2 FQNEAQ (reference sequence). The CDR3 DNA reads as TGTGCCAGCCCGATCGGGGAGTTCGAGGACGGCTACACCTTC. Residues: CASPIGEFEDGYTF.

V is TRBV7-8 and J is TRBJ2-1, with TRBD1 as a possible D gene (6 bases). This CDR3 comprises 20 residues. The germline V and J ends were trimmed by 5 bases and 0 bases, with 26 bases remaining between them. The germline CDR1 and CDR2 sequences are SGHVS and FQNEAQ. The CDR3 nucleotides read TGTGCCAGCAGCCAAATCCGCCGGGACACGATTTCGAGCTCCTACAATGAGCAGTTCTTC. Protein product: CASSQIRRDTISSSYNEQFF.

This clone has only one observation. The chain is built from TRBV5-4 and TRBJ2-2, with D uncertain. The V end was cut by 3 bases, the J end by 4 bases, with 10 bases between. This CDR3 has 14 amino acids. From germline, CDR1 is SGHNT and CDR2 YYREEE (reference sequence). CDR3 sequence: CASSSAQSTGELFF. For the CDR3, the DNA is TGTGCCAGCAGCTCGGCCCAGTCCACCGGGGAGCTGTTTTTT.

On this clone itself: The sample holds other DNA sequences that translate to the same CDR3. This chain links TRBV5-8 with TRBJ2-2; D is possibly TRBD1 (5 bases). Deletions cut 0 bases from V and 2 bases from J, with 8 bases between. CDR1 and CDR2 from the germline V gene are SGHTS and YDEGEE. The CDR3 contains 15 residues. CDR3 bases: TGTGCCAGCAGCTTGGGTCAGGGAAACACCGGGGAGCTGTTTTTT. Translating it yields CASSLGQGNTGELFF.

The gene calls are TRBV30 and TRBJ1-6; D not certain. CDR3 length: 16 residues. From germline, CDR1 is GTSNPN and CDR2 SVGIG (reference sequence). V dropped 4 bases and J dropped 0 bases, with 13 bases sitting between them. CDR3 residues: CAWTPLGSSYNSPLHF. The CDR3, as DNA: TGTGCCTGGACCCCTCTGGGGAGCTCCTATAATTCACCCCTCCACTTT. Filled out from reference TRBV30 and TRBJ1-6, the complete variable domain reads SQTIHQWPATLVQPVGSPLSLECTVEGTSNPNLYWYRQAAGRGLQLLFYSVGIGQISSEVPQNLSASRPQDRQFILSSKKLLLSDSGFYLCAWTPLGSSYNSPLHFGNGTRLTVT.

The chain has TRBV7-2 and TRBJ2-7, with D perhaps TRBD1 (5 bases). Germline V gene sequence: CDR1 SGHTA, CDR2 FQGNSA. The CDR3 has 16 amino acids. Trimming took off 6 bases at V and 6 bases at J, with 24 bases between the two ends. The CDR3 spells CASRVPRPRGICEQYF. The CDR3 nucleotides are TGTGCCAGCAGGGTACCCCGACCTAGGGGCATCTGCGAGCAGTACTTC.